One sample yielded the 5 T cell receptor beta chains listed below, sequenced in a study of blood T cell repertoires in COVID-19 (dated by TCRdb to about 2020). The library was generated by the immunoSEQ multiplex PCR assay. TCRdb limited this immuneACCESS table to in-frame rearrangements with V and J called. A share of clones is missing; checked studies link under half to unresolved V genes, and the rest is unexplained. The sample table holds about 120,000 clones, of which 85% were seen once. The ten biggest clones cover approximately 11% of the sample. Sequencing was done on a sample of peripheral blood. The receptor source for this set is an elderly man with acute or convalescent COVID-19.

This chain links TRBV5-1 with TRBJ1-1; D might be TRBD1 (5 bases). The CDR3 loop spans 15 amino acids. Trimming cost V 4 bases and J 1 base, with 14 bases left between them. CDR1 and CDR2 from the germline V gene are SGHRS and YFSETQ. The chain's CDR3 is CASSRQTDRNTEAFF. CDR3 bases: TGCGCCAGCAGCCGACAGACGGATCGGAACACTGAAGCTTTCTTT.

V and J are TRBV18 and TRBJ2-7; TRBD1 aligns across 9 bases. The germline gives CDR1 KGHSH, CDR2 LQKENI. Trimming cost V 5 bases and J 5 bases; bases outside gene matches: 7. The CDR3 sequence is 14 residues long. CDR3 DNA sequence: TGTGCCAGCTCATCCCGGACAGGGGCCGACGAGCAGTACTTC. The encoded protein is CASSSRTGADEQYF. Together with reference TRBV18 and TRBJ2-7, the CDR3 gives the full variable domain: NAGVMQNPRHLVRRRGQEARLRCSPMKGHSHVYWYRQLPEEGLKFMVYLQKENIIDESGMPKERFSAEFPKEGPSILRIQQVVRGDSAAYFCASSSRTGADEQYFGPGTRLTVT.

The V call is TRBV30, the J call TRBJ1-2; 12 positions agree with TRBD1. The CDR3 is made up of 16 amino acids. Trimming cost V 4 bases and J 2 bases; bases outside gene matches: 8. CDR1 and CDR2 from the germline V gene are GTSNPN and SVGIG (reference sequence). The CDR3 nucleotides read TGTGCCTGGACCCGGGACAGGGGGCGTCGGAACTATGGCTACACCTTC. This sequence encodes CAWTRDRGRRNYGYTF.

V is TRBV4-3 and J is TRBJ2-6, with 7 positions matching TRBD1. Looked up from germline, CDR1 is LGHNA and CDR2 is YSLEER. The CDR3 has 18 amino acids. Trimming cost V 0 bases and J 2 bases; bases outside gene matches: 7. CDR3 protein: CASSQDPLGQPGANVLTF. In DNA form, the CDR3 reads TGCGCCAGCAGCCAAGATCCCTTGGGACAGCCTGGGGCCAACGTCCTGACTTTC.

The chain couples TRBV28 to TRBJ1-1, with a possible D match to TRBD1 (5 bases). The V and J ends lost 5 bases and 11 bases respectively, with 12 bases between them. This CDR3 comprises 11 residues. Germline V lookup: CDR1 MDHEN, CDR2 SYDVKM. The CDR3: CASSRQSRAFF. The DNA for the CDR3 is TGTGCCAGCAGTCGACAGTCTCGCGCTTTCTTT.